This paragraph covers one TCR beta chain sequence. This sample was included in a study of blood T cell repertoires in COVID-19. Study-level information: PBMCs, B-cell-depleted T cells, or T cells provided the cDNA or gDNA that made up the material.

Libraries were prepared by immunoSEQ multiplex PCR; TCRdb keeps only in-frame clonotypes and omits some of them. Counted here are roughly 410,000 clones, 87% occurring once; the ten biggest clones make up over 2%. Germline CDR1 SNHLY, CDR2 FYNNEI. The ends were cut back, 8 bases at V and 1 base at J, with 12 bases in the middle. The CDR3 has 13 residues. Recruited during active infection, patients (from Seattle) were subsequently followed longitudinally. V usage is TRBV2 and J usage is TRBJ2-7, with D maybe TRBD2 (6 bases). This receptor was taken from a woman aged 55 to 70 with COVID-19, enrolled during active disease. The sequencing sample was made of peripheral blood. The CDR3 bases are TGTGCCAGCGCGGGACTGGGTTCCTACGAGCAGTACTTC. This codes for CASAGLGSYEQYF.